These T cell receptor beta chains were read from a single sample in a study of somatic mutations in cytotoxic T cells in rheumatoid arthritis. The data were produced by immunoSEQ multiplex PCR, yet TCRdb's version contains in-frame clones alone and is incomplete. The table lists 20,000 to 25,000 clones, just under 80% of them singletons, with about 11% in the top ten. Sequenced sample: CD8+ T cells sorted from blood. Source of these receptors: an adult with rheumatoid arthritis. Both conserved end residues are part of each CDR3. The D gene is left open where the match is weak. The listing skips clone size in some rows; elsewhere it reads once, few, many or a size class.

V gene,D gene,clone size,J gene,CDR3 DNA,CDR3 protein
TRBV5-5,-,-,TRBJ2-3,TGTGCCAGCAGCGTCGGGGGTTCTAGCACAGATACGCAGTATTTT,CASSVGGSSTDTQYF
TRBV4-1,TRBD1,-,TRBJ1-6,TGCGCCAGCAGCCAAGATGCCAGGGGGTATTCACCCCTCCACTTT,CASSQDARGYSPLHF
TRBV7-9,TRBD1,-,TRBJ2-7,TGTGCCAGCAGCTCCCTTGACAGGGATTACGAGCAGTACTTC,CASSSLDRDYEQYF
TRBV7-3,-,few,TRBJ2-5,TGTGCCAGCAGCCCGGGACAAGGTTGGCCGGAGACCCAGTACTTC,CASSPGQGWPETQYF
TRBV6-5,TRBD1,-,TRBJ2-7,TGTGCCAGCACCTACCGCAGGACAGGGGCCTACGAGCAGTACTTC,CASTYRRTGAYEQYF
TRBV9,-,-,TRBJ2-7,TGTGCCAGCAGCCCTACCGGAGCGGGCTCCTACGAGCAGTACTTC,CASSPTGAGSYEQYF
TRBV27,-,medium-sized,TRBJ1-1,TGTGCCAGCAGTCCCCAGGGATTTGACACTGAAGCTTTCTTT,CASSPQGFDTEAFF
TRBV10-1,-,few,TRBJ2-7,TGCGCCAGCAGTGTTAGTTCCTACGAGCAGTACTTC,CASSVSSYEQYF
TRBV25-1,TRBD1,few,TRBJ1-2,TGTGCCAGCAGAACGACAGGGAAGGATGGCTACACCTTC,CASRTTGKDGYTF
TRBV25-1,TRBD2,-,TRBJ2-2,TGTGCCAGCAGTGATCACCAGCGGGGGGCAACGAACACCGGGGAGCTGTTTTTT,CASSDHQRGATNTGELFF
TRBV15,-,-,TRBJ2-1,TGTGCCACCAGCGTGGTTCACCCTAACAATGAGCAGTTCTTC,CATSVVHPNNEQFF
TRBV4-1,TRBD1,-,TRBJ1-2,TGCGCCAGCAGCCAAGGGGCAGGGGGCGCGAGGGGCTACACCTTC,CASSQGAGGARGYTF
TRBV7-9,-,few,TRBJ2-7,TGTGCCAGCAGCTCAAACAGGGTTCCCTCCCTAGCATACGAGCAGTACTTC,CASSSNRVPSLAYEQYF
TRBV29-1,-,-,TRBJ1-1,TGCAGCGGGACTTTTAACACTGAAGCTTTCTTT,CSGTFNTEAFF
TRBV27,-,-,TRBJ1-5,TGTGCCAGCAGTTTACGGGGGGGTCAGCCCCAGCATTTT,CASSLRGGQPQHF
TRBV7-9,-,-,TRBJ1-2,TGTGCCAGCAGCCTTGCAGGGAACTATGGCTACACCTTC,CASSLAGNYGYTF
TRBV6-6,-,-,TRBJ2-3,TGTGCCATGGGACACAGCACAGATACGCAGTATTTT,CAMGHSTDTQYF
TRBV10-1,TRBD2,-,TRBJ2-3,TGCGCCAGCAGGATTAGCGGGAGGGCCGATGCAGATACGCAGTATTTT,CASRISGRADADTQYF
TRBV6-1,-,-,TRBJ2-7,TGTGCCAGCAGGGAAGTGACAGGTTTTGAGTACGAGCAGTACTTC,CASREVTGFEYEQYF
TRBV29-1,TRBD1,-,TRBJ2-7,TGCAGCGTTCTCAGGACAGGAGAGGTAGACGAGCAGTACTTC,CSVLRTGEVDEQYF
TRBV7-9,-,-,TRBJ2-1,TGTGCCAGCAGCGGAGGACATTACCCTTACAATGAGCAGTTCTTC,CASSGGHYPYNEQFF
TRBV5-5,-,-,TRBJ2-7,TGTGCCAGCAGCTTGGCCAGGACTTTCTACGAGCAGTACTTC,CASSLARTFYEQYF
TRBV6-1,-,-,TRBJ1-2,TGTGCCAGCAGTGAGGGTGGGGTCTTGCGGAAGACCTATGACTACACCTTC,CASSEGGVLRKTYDYTF
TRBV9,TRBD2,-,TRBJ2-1,TGTGCCAGCAGCGTAATGGGACTAGCGATGGATGAGCAGTTCTTC,CASSVMGLAMDEQFF
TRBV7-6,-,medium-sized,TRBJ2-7,TGTGCCAGCAGCTTAGAAGGCGCTAGCGAGCCTCTCTTC,CASSLEGASEPLF
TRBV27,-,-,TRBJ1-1,TGTGCCAGCAGTTTAATCGGGTTCGCAGGGATCGCTGAAGCTTTCTTT,CASSLIGFAGIAEAFF
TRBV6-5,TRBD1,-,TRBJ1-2,TGTGCCAGCAGTTACTCGCGACAGGGGAACTATGGCTACACCTTC,CASSYSRQGNYGYTF
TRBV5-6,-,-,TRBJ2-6,TGTGCCAGCAGCCCCGGACTGTTCTCTGGGGCCAACGTCCTGACTTTC,CASSPGLFSGANVLTF
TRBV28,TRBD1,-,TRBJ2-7,TGTGCCAGCAGTTTAGGACAGGGGGCCTACGAGCAGTACTTC,CASSLGQGAYEQYF
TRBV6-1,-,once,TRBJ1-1,TGTGCCAGCAGGCCACGAGGTTGGGGGAACACTGAAGCTTTCTTT,CASRPRGWGNTEAFF
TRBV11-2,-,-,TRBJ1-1,TGTGCCAGCAGCTTCCAGAATAGGAACACTGAAGCTTTCTTT,CASSFQNRNTEAFF
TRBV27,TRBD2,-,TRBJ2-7,TGTGCCAGCAGTTTTATAGCGGGGGCAGGGGAGCAGTACTTC,CASSFIAGAGEQYF
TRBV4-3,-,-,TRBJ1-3,TGCGCCAGCAGCCAAGATCCCTTATCGACAGGAGTCCCCAACACCATATATTTT,CASSQDPLSTGVPNTIYF
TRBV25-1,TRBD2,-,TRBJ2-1,TGTGCCAGCAGTGAGGCGGGAGCTTATAATGAGCAGTTCTTC,CASSEAGAYNEQFF
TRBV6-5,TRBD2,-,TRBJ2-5,TGTGCCAGCAGCCTGGGACTAGCGGGAGAAGAGACCCAGTACTTC,CASSLGLAGEETQYF
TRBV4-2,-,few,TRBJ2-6,TGTGCCAGCAGCCAAGAAGGCTCTGGGGCCAACGTCCTGACTTTC,CASSQEGSGANVLTF
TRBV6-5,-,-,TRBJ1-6,TGTGCCAGCAGTTATTTAACAGGCGCCTATAATTCACCCCTCCACTTT,CASSYLTGAYNSPLHF
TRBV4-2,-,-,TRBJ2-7,TGTGCCAGCAGCCAAGATCGGGGACCCCGGGAGCAGTACTTC,CASSQDRGPREQYF
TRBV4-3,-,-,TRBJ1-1,TGCGCCAGCAGCCAGATCGTCGGCATGAACACTGAAGCTTTCTTT,CASSQIVGMNTEAFF
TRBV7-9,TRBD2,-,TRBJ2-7,TGTGCCAGCAGCTTAGCCCCCTCTAGCGGGGGCTCCTACGAGCAGTACTTC,CASSLAPSSGGSYEQYF
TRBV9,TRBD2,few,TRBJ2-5,TGTGCCAGCAGCGTAGAGGGCAGCGGGGGACAAGAGACCCAGTACTTC,CASSVEGSGGQETQYF
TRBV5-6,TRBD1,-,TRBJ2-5,TGTGCCAGCAGCTCGGACAGGGAAGAGACCCAGTACTTC,CASSSDREETQYF
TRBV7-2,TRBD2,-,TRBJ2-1,TGTGCCAGCAGCCAAACTAGCGGGAGGGCCGATGAGCAGTTCTTC,CASSQTSGRADEQFF
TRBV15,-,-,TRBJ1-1,TGTGCCACCAGCACCTTGAACACTGAAGCTTTCTTT,CATSTLNTEAFF
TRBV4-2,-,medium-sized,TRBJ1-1,TGTGCCAGCAGCCAAGATTCTGGGTCTACTGAAGCTTTCTTT,CASSQDSGSTEAFF
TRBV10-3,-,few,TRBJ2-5,TGTGCCATCAGTGATTTGCGGGGTGAAGAGACCCAGTACTTC,CAISDLRGEETQYF